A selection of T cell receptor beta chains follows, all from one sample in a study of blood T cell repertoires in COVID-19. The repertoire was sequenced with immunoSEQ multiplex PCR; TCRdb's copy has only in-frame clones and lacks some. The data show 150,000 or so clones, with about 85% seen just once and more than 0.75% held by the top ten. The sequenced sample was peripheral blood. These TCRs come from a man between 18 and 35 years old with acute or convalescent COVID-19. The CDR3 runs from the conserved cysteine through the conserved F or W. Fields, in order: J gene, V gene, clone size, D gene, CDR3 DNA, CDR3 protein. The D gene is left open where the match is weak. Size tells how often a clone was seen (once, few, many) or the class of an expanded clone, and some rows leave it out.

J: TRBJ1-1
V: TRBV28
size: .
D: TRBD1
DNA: TGTGCCAGCATAATCGACAGGGGTTGGGACACTGAAGCTTTCTTT
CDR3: CASIIDRGWDTEAFF

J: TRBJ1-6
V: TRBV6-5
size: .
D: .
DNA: TGTGCCAGCAGTTACACAGACGATTCACCCCTCCACTTT
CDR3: CASSYTDDSPLHF

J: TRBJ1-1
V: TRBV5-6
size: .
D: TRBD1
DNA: TGTGCCAGCAGCGCCGGACAGGGGGCTTTCTTT
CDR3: CASSAGQGAFF

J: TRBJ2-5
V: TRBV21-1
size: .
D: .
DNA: TGTGCCAGCAGCAAGATGACACAGAGCCAAGAGACCCAGTACTTC
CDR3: CASSKMTQSQETQYF

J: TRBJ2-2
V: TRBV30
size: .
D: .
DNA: TGTGCCTGGACGCGAGGTGCCGCCGGGGAGCTGTTTTTT
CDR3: CAWTRGAAGELFF

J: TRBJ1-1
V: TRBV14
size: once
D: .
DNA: TGTGCCAGCAGCCAGGGTCAGAGTCTCCAGGCAACTGAAGCTTTCTTT
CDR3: CASSQGQSLQATEAFF

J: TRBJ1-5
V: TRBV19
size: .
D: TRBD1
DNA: TGTGCCAGTAGTCAACAGGGGTTAGGGCAGCCCCAGCATTTT
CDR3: CASSQQGLGQPQHF

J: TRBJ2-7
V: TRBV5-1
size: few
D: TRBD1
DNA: TGCGCCAGCAGCAAGGACAGGGAGGAGTACTTC
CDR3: CASSKDREEYF

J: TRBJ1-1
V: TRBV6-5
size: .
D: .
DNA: TGTGCCAGCAGTTACCTTACTAGATCGAACACTGAAGCTTTCTTT
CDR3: CASSYLTRSNTEAFF

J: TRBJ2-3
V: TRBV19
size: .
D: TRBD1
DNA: TGTGCCAGTAGTCCCCTGACAGGGGGGGACACAGATACGCAGTATTTT
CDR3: CASSPLTGGDTDTQYF

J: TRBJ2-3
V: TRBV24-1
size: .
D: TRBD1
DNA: TGTGCCACCAGTGATGGCCGACAGGGGAGCGCCTTAGATACGCAGTATTTT
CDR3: CATSDGRQGSALDTQYF

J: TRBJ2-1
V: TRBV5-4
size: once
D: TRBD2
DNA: TGTGCCAGCAGCGCTAAGTCCGGGACTAGAATTCCCAATGAGCAGTTCTTC
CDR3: CASSAKSGTRIPNEQFF

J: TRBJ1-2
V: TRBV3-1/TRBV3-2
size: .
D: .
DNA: TGTGCCAGCAGCTATGGGACAACTGGCTACACCTTC
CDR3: CASSYGTTGYTF

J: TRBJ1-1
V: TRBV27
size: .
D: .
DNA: TGTGCCAGCAGTTTAATTGCGGGGTTGGGCACTGAAGCTTTCTTT
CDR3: CASSLIAGLGTEAFF

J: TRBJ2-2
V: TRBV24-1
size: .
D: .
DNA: TGTGCCACCAGTGATTCTACAGGGAAAAGGAACACCGGGGAGCTGTTTTTT
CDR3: CATSDSTGKRNTGELFF

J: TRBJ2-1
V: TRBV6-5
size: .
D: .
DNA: TGTGCCAGCAGTTACCTGGGAGTACCTGGGGAGCAGTTCTTC
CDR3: CASSYLGVPGEQFF

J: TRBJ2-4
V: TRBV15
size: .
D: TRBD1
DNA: TGTGCCACCAGCAGTAGACAGGGGGCGGGAAACATTCAGTACTTC
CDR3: CATSSRQGAGNIQYF

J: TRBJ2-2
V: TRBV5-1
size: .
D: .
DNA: TGCGCCAGCAGATTGGGGGGCTGGACCGGGGAGCTGTTTTTT
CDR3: CASRLGGWTGELFF

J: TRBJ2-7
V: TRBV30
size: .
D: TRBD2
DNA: TGTGCCTGGACCAGTGAGACGGCTAGCGGTAACGAGCAGTACTTC
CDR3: CAWTSETASGNEQYF

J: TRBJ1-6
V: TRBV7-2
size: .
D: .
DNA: TGTGCCAGCAGCTTAGGACAGCAAAGCTCCTATAATTCACCCCTCCACTTT
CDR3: CASSLGQQSSYNSPLHF

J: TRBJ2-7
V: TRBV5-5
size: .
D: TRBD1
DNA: TGTGCCAGCAGCGCGGACAGGAGCTCCTACGAGCAGTACTTC
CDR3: CASSADRSSYEQYF

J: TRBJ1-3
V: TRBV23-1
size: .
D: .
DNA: TGCGCCAGCAGTTCACAGGGAAACACCATATATTTT
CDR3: CASSSQGNTIYF

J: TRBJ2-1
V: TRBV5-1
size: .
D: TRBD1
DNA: TGCGCCAGCAGCCATGACAGGGGGCTTCTAAATGAGCAGTTCTTC
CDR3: CASSHDRGLLNEQFF

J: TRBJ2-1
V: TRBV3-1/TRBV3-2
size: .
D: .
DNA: TGTGCCAGCAGCAAAACTAGCTTAGTATTCAGTGAGCAGTTCTTC
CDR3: CASSKTSLVFSEQFF

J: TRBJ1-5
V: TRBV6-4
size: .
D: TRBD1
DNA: TGTGCCAGCTCCGAGGCCTGGGGACAGGGATACAATCAGCCCCAGCATTTT
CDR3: CASSEAWGQGYNQPQHF

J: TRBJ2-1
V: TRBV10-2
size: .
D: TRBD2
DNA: TGCGCCAGCAGTGATACATTGCGGACTAGCGGCAATGAGCAGTTCTTC
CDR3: CASSDTLRTSGNEQFF

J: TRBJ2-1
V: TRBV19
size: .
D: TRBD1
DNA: TGTGCCAGTAGTACAACAGGGGGTAATGAGCAGTTCTTC
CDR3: CASSTTGGNEQFF

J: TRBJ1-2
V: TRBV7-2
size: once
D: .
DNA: TGTGCCAGCAGCTACAGGGAATCGAATGGCTACACCTTC
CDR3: CASSYRESNGYTF

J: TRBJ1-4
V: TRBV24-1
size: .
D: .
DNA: TGTGCCACCAGTGATGGGGGGGCGGCTAATGAAAAACTGTTTTTT
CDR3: CATSDGGAANEKLFF

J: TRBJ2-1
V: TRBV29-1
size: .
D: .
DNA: TGCAGCGTTGACCCGACTAGTTACAATGAGCAGTTCTTC
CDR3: CSVDPTSYNEQFF

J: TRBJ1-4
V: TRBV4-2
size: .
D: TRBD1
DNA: TGTGCCAGCAGCCAAGATAGTCTGGACAGGGGACTCAGTGGTAATGAAAAACTGTTTTTT
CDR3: CASSQDSLDRGLSGNEKLFF

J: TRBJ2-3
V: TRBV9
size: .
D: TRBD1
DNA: TGTGCCAGCAGCGCCAGCGACAGGGCAACGCAGTATTTT
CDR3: CASSASDRATQYF

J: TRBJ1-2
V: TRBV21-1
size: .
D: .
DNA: TGTGCCAGCAGCAAGGCCGGGACAGCTAACTATGGCTACACCTTC
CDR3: CASSKAGTANYGYTF

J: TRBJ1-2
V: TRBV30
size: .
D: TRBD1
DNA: TGTGCCTGGAGTTGGGGGCTGGGACAGGGAGGCGGCTACACCTTC
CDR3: CAWSWGLGQGGGYTF

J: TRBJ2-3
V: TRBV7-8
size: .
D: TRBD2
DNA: TGTGCCAGCAGCTTAGAGTGGGCTAGCGGGGACCAAGATACGCAGTATTTT
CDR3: CASSLEWASGDQDTQYF

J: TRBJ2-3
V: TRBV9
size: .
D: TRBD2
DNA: TGTGCCAGCAGCGTAGCGACTAGCGGGGGGGCAGATACGCAGTATTTT
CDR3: CASSVATSGGADTQYF

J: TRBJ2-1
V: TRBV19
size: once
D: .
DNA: TGTGCCAGTAGTATATCGTATGAGCAGTTCTTC
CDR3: CASSISYEQFF

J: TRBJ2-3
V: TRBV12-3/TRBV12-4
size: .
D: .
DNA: TGTGCCAGCAGTCCCAGCACTAGGGATACGCAGTATTTT
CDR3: CASSPSTRDTQYF

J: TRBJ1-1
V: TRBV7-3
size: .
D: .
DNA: TGTGCCAGCAGCCTCAACCGGGTGGCCCAGAACACTGAAGCTTTCTTT
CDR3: CASSLNRVAQNTEAFF

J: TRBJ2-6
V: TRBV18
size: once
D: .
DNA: TGTGCCAGCTCACCCCAACCGGGACAAAACAGCCCCTCTGGGGCCAACGTCCTGACTTTC
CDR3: CASSPQPGQNSPSGANVLTF

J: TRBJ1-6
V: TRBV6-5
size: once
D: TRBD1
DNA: TGTGCCAGCAAAGGGACAGGGGTCTCACCCCTCCACTTT
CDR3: CASKGTGVSPLHF

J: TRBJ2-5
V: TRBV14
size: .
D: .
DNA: TGTGCCAGCAGCCAAGGAGGCTACCTGGGAGAGACCCAGTACTTC
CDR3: CASSQGGYLGETQYF

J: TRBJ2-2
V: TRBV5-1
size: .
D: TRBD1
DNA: TGCGCCAGCAGCCTTCAGGGGGCGCAGGGCGGGGAGCTGTTTTTT
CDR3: CASSLQGAQGGELFF

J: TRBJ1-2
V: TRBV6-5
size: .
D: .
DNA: TGTGCCAGCACCGTCACCCTAGGCTATGGCTACACCTTC
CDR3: CASTVTLGYGYTF

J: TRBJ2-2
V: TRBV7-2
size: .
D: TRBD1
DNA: TGTGCCAGCAGTCGTCCAGGGGGAACCGGGGAGCTGTTTTTT
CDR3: CASSRPGGTGELFF

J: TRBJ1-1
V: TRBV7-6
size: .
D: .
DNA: TGTGCCAGCAGCTTAGGGGGAGATTTCATGAACACTGAAGCTTTCTTT
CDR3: CASSLGGDFMNTEAFF